The rows below give T cell receptor beta chains drawn from one sample of a study of T cell responses to AZD1222 COVID-19 vaccine. Sequenced by immunoSEQ multiplex PCR; TCRdb stores in-frame clones only, minus some. The table records around 110,000 clones, around 82% of them present only once. The sample was peripheral blood, taken on day 0 of AZD1222 vaccination. These receptors all come from an adult in good health. Each CDR3 is given with its conserved first and last residue. Each record gives: D gene, J gene, clone size, V gene, CDR3 DNA, CDR3 protein. The D gene is left open where the match is weak. Part of the rows lack a size; the others show once, few, many or a class for expanded clones.

D gene: .
J gene: TRBJ2-1
clone size: .
V gene: TRBV7-9
CDR3 DNA: TGTGCCAGCAGCACACGGGACCGTTTCAATGAGCAGTTCTTC
CDR3 protein: CASSTRDRFNEQFF

D gene: .
J gene: TRBJ2-6
clone size: .
V gene: TRBV28
CDR3 DNA: TGTGCCAGCAGTTTCAGTCCTGGGGCCAACGTCCTGACTTTC
CDR3 protein: CASSFSPGANVLTF

D gene: TRBD1
J gene: TRBJ2-5
clone size: once
V gene: TRBV15
CDR3 DNA: TGTGCCACCAGCAGGGACAGGGGGGAAGAGACCCAGTACTTC
CDR3 protein: CATSRDRGEETQYF

D gene: TRBD1
J gene: TRBJ2-3
clone size: once
V gene: TRBV7-9
CDR3 DNA: TGTGCCAGCAGCTCCGACAGGGGTAGCACAGATACGCAGTATTTT
CDR3 protein: CASSSDRGSTDTQYF

D gene: .
J gene: TRBJ1-1
clone size: .
V gene: TRBV25-1
CDR3 DNA: TGTGCCAGCAGTGGAACGGTCCCGCAAGCTTTCTTT
CDR3 protein: CASSGTVPQAFF

D gene: .
J gene: TRBJ2-1
clone size: .
V gene: TRBV7-2
CDR3 DNA: TGTGCCAGCAGCCCGGACTGGGGACCCTACAATGAGCAGTTCTTC
CDR3 protein: CASSPDWGPYNEQFF

D gene: .
J gene: TRBJ1-2
clone size: .
V gene: TRBV29-1
CDR3 DNA: TGCAGCGTTTATAGGACTGGGAACTATGGCTACACCTTC
CDR3 protein: CSVYRTGNYGYTF

D gene: .
J gene: TRBJ2-6
clone size: once
V gene: TRBV5-8
CDR3 DNA: TGTGCCAGCAGCCTCGGACAGCCTGGGGCCAACGTCCTGACTTTC
CDR3 protein: CASSLGQPGANVLTF

D gene: TRBD2
J gene: TRBJ2-2
clone size: .
V gene: TRBV10-3
CDR3 DNA: TGTGCCATCAGTGTTTCCGGGACTAGCGCGAACACCGGGGAGCTGTTTTTT
CDR3 protein: CAISVSGTSANTGELFF

D gene: .
J gene: TRBJ1-3
clone size: .
V gene: TRBV18
CDR3 DNA: TGTGCCAGCTCACCACGTACAGGGCAAAACACCATATATTTT
CDR3 protein: CASSPRTGQNTIYF

D gene: .
J gene: TRBJ1-2
clone size: .
V gene: TRBV2
CDR3 DNA: TGTGCCAGCGGGACTAACTATGGCTACACCTTC
CDR3 protein: CASGTNYGYTF

D gene: .
J gene: TRBJ2-2
clone size: .
V gene: TRBV7-6
CDR3 DNA: TGTGCCAGCAGCTACATAAACACCGGGGAGCTGTTTTTT
CDR3 protein: CASSYINTGELFF

D gene: .
J gene: TRBJ2-7
clone size: .
V gene: TRBV28
CDR3 DNA: TGTGCCAGCAGTTTATCGTACAGGGAGAGAGAGCAGTACTTC
CDR3 protein: CASSLSYREREQYF

D gene: TRBD1
J gene: TRBJ2-1
clone size: few
V gene: TRBV3-1/TRBV3-2
CDR3 DNA: TGTGCCAGCAGCCAAGGGACAGGGACCAATGAGCAGTTCTTC
CDR3 protein: CASSQGTGTNEQFF

D gene: TRBD2
J gene: TRBJ2-3
clone size: .
V gene: TRBV7-9
CDR3 DNA: TGTGCCAGCAGCTTACTGCGGGGGGGCGCAGATACGCAGTATTTT
CDR3 protein: CASSLLRGGADTQYF

D gene: .
J gene: TRBJ2-4
clone size: .
V gene: TRBV7-9
CDR3 DNA: TGTGCCAGCAGCTTCAGTCGGGGGTCCATTCAGTACTTC
CDR3 protein: CASSFSRGSIQYF

D gene: .
J gene: TRBJ2-7
clone size: .
V gene: TRBV7-2
CDR3 DNA: TGTGCCAGCAGCTTAGACCGGACTTCTACCTACGAGCAGTACTTC
CDR3 protein: CASSLDRTSTYEQYF

D gene: .
J gene: TRBJ2-7
clone size: .
V gene: TRBV7-2
CDR3 DNA: TGTGCCAGCAGCTTAGCGCGGGGCGTCCCTCCCTACGAGCAGTACTTC
CDR3 protein: CASSLARGVPPYEQYF

D gene: .
J gene: TRBJ1-5
clone size: .
V gene: TRBV6-5
CDR3 DNA: TGTGCCAGCAGTTACTCGATCAGGTCGGGGCAGCCCCAGCATTTT
CDR3 protein: CASSYSIRSGQPQHF

D gene: .
J gene: TRBJ2-2
clone size: once
V gene: TRBV14
CDR3 DNA: TGTGCCAGCAGCCCGCGACAGACCGGGGAGCTGTTTTTT
CDR3 protein: CASSPRQTGELFF

D gene: .
J gene: TRBJ2-7
clone size: .
V gene: TRBV2
CDR3 DNA: TGTGCCAGCAGTGATAGGCAGGGGAAAAAAAACTACGAGCAGTACTTC
CDR3 protein: CASSDRQGKKNYEQYF

D gene: .
J gene: TRBJ2-5
clone size: .
V gene: TRBV5-6
CDR3 DNA: TGTGCCAGCAGCTTACAGCAGCGGGAGACCCAGTACTTC
CDR3 protein: CASSLQQRETQYF

D gene: .
J gene: TRBJ1-5
clone size: once
V gene: TRBV2
CDR3 DNA: TGTGCCAGCAGAGCTCGACAGTTTAGCAATCAGCCCCAGCATTTT
CDR3 protein: CASRARQFSNQPQHF

D gene: .
J gene: TRBJ2-3
clone size: .
V gene: TRBV2
CDR3 DNA: TGTGCCAGCAGACCCCTCGTGGCGGGATACAGCACAGATACGCAGTATTTT
CDR3 protein: CASRPLVAGYSTDTQYF

D gene: .
J gene: TRBJ1-1
clone size: few
V gene: TRBV19
CDR3 DNA: TGTGCCAGTAGTTCTACAGGAAAATGGTATGGGACTGAAGCTTTCTTT
CDR3 protein: CASSSTGKWYGTEAFF

D gene: TRBD2
J gene: TRBJ2-5
clone size: .
V gene: TRBV4-1
CDR3 DNA: TGCGCCAGCAGCCAAGATCGGGGGGGTACAGGGGAGACCCAGTACTTC
CDR3 protein: CASSQDRGGTGETQYF

D gene: TRBD1
J gene: TRBJ2-7
clone size: .
V gene: TRBV7-2
CDR3 DNA: TGTGCCAGCAGCTTACGTCCCGGGACAGGGGACTACGAGCAGTACTTC
CDR3 protein: CASSLRPGTGDYEQYF

D gene: TRBD2
J gene: TRBJ2-2
clone size: .
V gene: TRBV6-6
CDR3 DNA: TGTGCCGGCCGGACAGCGGGGGCCACCGGGGAGCTGTTTTTT
CDR3 protein: CAGRTAGATGELFF

D gene: .
J gene: TRBJ2-1
clone size: .
V gene: TRBV6-2/TRBV6-3
CDR3 DNA: TGTGCCATCAGCGGGTATCCGTACAATGAGCAGTTCTTC
CDR3 protein: CAISGYPYNEQFF

D gene: .
J gene: TRBJ1-1
clone size: .
V gene: TRBV18
CDR3 DNA: TGTGCCAGCTCACCTCTAAGGAGCACTGAAGCTTTCTTT
CDR3 protein: CASSPLRSTEAFF

D gene: TRBD2
J gene: TRBJ2-7
clone size: .
V gene: TRBV2
CDR3 DNA: TGTGCCAGCAAGCGGGACCAATCCTCCTACGAGCAGTACTTC
CDR3 protein: CASKRDQSSYEQYF

D gene: .
J gene: TRBJ1-1
clone size: once
V gene: TRBV5-1
CDR3 DNA: TGCGCCAGCAGCTTGGCCCCCTCGGGCGGATCGAACACTGAAGCTTTCTTT
CDR3 protein: CASSLAPSGGSNTEAFF

D gene: TRBD1
J gene: TRBJ1-2
clone size: .
V gene: TRBV28
CDR3 DNA: TGTGCCAGCAGTTCCTCCTCAGGGGGGAACTATGGCTACACCTTC
CDR3 protein: CASSSSSGGNYGYTF

D gene: TRBD1
J gene: TRBJ1-2
clone size: .
V gene: TRBV4-2
CDR3 DNA: TGTGCCAGCAGCCAAATGGACAGGGCTGCTAACTATGGCTACACCTTC
CDR3 protein: CASSQMDRAANYGYTF

D gene: TRBD1
J gene: TRBJ2-5
clone size: once
V gene: TRBV15
CDR3 DNA: TGTGCCACCAGCAGAACGGGACAGAGCCAAGGGACCCAGTACTTC
CDR3 protein: CATSRTGQSQGTQYF